This T cell receptor beta chain derives from a study of cytomegalovirus exposure and HLA in healthy donors. The study's findings and limits: Analyses of presence/absence relied on an assumption of roughly uniform sequencing depth across donors.

V was pared by 5 bases and J by 8 bases, with 16 bases of the junction left unmatched. Germline values: CDR1 SGHRS, CDR2 YFSETQ. The CDR3 extends over 16 amino acids. In its sample, this clone was seen once. Antigen specificity is unknown. Researchers ran the PCR with 60 Vbeta and 13 Jbeta primers. Measured with immunoSEQ multiplex PCR; TCRdb has only the in-frame clones, and not every one. The data contain some 120,000 clones, approximately 71% of them singletons. The clonotype was recovered from a woman aged 45-59 years in good health and CMV-seronegative. Sequencing was carried out using PBMCs. J is TRBJ2-1 and V is TRBV5-1; 7 bases are a match to TRBD2. The CDR3 sequence is CASRTAPGGRGDEQFF. DNA for the CDR3: TGCGCCAGCAGGACGGCCCCCGGCGGGAGAGGCGATGAGCAGTTCTTC.